The 4 T cell receptor beta chains below come from one sample, sequenced in a study of blood T cell repertoires in COVID-19. The table came from immunoSEQ multiplex PCR; TCRdb's copy has only in-frame clones and leaves some out. The profile shows about 270,000 clones, less than 85% of them singletons. The sample comprised peripheral blood. These receptor sequences come from a woman aged 18-29 years with acute or convalescent COVID-19.

This chain uses TRBV7-2 with TRBJ2-6; D call uncertain. The CDR3 spans 13 residues. Trimming pared 8 bases from V and 3 bases from J, leaving 8 bases between. Germline V lookup: CDR1 SGHTA, CDR2 FQGNSA. The CDR3 here is CASESIGANVLTF. CDR3 nucleotide sequence: TGTGCCAGCGAGTCGATTGGGGCCAACGTCCTGACTTTC.

This rearrangement joins TRBV6-5 to TRBJ1-3; D remains ambiguous. This CDR3 is built from 13 residues. In germline, CDR1 is MNHEY, CDR2 SVGAGI. Trimming left V 7 bases short and J 3 bases short, with 10 bases between. The CDR3 region is CASTHGGGNTIYF. The CDR3 DNA follows: TGTGCCAGCACCCACGGAGGTGGAAACACCATATATTTT.

A few counts support this clone. V gene TRBV7-2 combines with J gene TRBJ2-5, with 12 bases matching TRBD2. The CDR3 loop spans 18 amino acids. Germline CDR1 SGHTA, CDR2 FQGNSA. V shed 0 bases, J shed 5 bases, and the junction held 10 bases outside the gene matches. Written as DNA, the CDR3 is TGTGCCAGCAGCTTAGCCCCGACTAGCGGGAGTGGAGGGGAGACCCAGTACTTC. This translates into CASSLAPTSGSGGETQYF.

The chain joins TRBV4-3 to TRBJ2-3, with TRBD2 identical over 7 bases. The CDR3 has 16 residues. Trimming took 1 base from V and 1 from J; bases not matched to a gene: 5. CDR1 is LGHNA and CDR2 is YSLEER in the germline V gene. The DNA for the CDR3 is TGCGCCAGCAGCCAAGGGTGGGCGGGAGGCACAGATACGCAGTATTTT. Translating gives CASSQGWAGGTDTQYF.